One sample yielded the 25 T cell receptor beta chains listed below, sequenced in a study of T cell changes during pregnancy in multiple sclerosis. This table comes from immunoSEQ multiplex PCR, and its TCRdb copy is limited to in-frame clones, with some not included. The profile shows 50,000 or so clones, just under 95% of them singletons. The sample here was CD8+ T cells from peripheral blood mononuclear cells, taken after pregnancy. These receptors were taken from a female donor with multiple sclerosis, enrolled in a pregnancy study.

CDR3 residues: CASSQVGQGLMNTEAFF. The CDR3 region has the DNA TGCGCCAGCAGCCAAGTGGGACAGGGCCTCATGAACACTGAAGCTTTCTTT. V usage is TRBV4-1 and J usage is TRBJ1-1; 9 bases map to TRBD1. Germline values: CDR1 MGHRA, CDR2 YSYEKL. The length of the CDR3 is 17 residues. Losses at the gene ends were 1 base for V and 0 bases for J; bases not matched to a gene: 6.

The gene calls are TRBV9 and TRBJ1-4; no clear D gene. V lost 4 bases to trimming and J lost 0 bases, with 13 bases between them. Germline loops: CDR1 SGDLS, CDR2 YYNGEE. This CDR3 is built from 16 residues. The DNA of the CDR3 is TGTGCCAGCAGCCCTCAGGACTCCTCAACTAATGAAAAACTGTTTTTT. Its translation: CASSPQDSSTNEKLFF. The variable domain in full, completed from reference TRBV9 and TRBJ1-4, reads DSGVTQTPKHLITATGQRVTLRCSPRSGDLSVYWYQQSLDQGLQFLIQYYNGEERAKGNILERFSAQQFPDLHSELNLSSLELGDSALYFCASSPQDSSTNEKLFFGSGTQLSVL.

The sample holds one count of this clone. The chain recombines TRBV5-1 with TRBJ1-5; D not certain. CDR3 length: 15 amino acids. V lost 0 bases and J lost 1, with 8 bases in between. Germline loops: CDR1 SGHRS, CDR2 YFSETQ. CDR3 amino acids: CASSLEAGSNQPQHF. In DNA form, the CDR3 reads TGCGCCAGCAGCTTGGAGGCGGGGAGCAATCAGCCCCAGCATTTT.

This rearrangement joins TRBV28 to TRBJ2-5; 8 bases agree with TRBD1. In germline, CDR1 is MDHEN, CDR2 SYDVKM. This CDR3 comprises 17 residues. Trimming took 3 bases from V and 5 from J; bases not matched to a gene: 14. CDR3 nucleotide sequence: TGTGCCAGCAGTTTTGAGGGGACAGGTCCCGTCGGGGAGACCCAGTACTTC. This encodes CASSFEGTGPVGETQYF.

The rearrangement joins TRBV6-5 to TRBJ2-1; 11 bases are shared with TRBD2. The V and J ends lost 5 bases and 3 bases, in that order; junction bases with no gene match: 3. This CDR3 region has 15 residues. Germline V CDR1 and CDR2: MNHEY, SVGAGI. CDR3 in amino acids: CASSPLAGGYNEQFF. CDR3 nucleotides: TGTGCCAGCAGTCCTCTAGCGGGGGGCTACAATGAGCAGTTCTTC.

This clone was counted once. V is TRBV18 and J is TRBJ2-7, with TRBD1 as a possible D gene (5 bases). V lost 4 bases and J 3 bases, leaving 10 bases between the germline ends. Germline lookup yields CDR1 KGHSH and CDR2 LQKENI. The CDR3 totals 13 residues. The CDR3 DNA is TGTGCCAGCTCACACGACAGATTCTACGAGCAGTACTTC. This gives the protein CASSHDRFYEQYF.

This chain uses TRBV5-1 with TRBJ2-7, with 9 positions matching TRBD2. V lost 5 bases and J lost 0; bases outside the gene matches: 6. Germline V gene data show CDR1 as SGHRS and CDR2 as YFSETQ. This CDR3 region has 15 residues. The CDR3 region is CASRNTSGSSYEQYF. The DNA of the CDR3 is TGCGCCAGCAGGAACACTAGCGGGTCCTCCTACGAGCAGTACTTC.

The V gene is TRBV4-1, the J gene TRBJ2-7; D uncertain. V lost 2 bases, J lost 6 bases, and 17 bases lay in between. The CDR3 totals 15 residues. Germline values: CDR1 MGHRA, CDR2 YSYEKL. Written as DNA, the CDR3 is TGCGCCAGCAGCCAAAGTGGTCCCCTCCCTAGCGAGCAGTACTTC. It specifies CASSQSGPLPSEQYF.

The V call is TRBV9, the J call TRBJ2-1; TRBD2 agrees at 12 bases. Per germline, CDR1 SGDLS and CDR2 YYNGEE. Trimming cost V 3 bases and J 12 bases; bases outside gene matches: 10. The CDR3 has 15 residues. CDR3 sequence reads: CASSDGLAGSHLQFF. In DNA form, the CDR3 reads TGTGCCAGCAGCGACGGACTAGCGGGATCTCATTTGCAGTTCTTC. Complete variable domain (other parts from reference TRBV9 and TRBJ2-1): DSGVTQTPKHLITATGQRVTLRCSPRSGDLSVYWYQQSLDQGLQFLIQYYNGEERAKGNILERFSAQQFPDLHSELNLSSLELGDSALYFCASSDGLAGSHLQFFGPGTRLTVL.

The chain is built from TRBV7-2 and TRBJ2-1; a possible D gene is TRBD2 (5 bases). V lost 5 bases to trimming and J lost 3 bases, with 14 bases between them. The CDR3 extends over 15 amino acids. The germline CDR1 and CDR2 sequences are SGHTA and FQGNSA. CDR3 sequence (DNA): TGTGCCAGCAGCCTCCCGGAAGGGAGCTACAATGAGCAGTTCTTC. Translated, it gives CASSLPEGSYNEQFF.

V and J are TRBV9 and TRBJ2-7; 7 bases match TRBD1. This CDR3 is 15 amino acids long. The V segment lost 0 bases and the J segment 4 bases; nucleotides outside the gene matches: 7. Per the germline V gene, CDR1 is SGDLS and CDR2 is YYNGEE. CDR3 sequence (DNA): TGTGCCAGCAGCGTAGGTGGGACAGCCCTGTACGAGCAGTACTTC. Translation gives CASSVGGTALYEQYF.

The CDR3 region has the DNA TGTGCCAGCAGCCCCACTAGCGGGAGTTTCTACAATGAGCAGTTCTTC. It translates to CASSPTSGSFYNEQFF. This chain uses TRBV11-2 with TRBJ2-1; TRBD2 matches 11 bases. The CDR3 is 16 residues long. Losses at the gene ends were 5 bases for V and 3 bases for J; bases not matched to a gene: 6. Per the germline V gene, CDR1 is SGHAT and CDR2 is FQNNGV.

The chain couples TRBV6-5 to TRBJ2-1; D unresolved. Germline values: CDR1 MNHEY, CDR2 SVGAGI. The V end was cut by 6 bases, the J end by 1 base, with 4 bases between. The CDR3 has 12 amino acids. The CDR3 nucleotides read TGTGCCAGCAGGTCATCCTACAATGAGCAGTTCTTC. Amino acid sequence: CASRSSYNEQFF.

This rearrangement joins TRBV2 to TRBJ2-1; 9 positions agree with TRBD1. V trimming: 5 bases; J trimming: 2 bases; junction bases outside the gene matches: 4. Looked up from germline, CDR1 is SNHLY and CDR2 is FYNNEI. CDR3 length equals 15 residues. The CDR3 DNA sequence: TGTGCCAGCAGTCCTACAGGGGGCACCTACAATGAGCAGTTCTTC. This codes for CASSPTGGTYNEQFF.

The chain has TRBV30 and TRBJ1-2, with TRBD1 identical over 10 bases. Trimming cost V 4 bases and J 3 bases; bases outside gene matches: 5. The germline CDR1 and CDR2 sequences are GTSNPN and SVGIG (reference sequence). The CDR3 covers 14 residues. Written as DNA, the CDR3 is TGTGCCTGGACGTACGGGACAGGGGACTATGGCTACACCTTC. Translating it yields CAWTYGTGDYGYTF.

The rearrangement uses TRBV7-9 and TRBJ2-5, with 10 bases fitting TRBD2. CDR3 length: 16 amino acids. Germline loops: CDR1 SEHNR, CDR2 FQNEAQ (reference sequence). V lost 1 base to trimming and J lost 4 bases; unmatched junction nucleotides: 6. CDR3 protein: CASSLESGGARETQYF. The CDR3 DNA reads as TGTGCCAGCAGCTTAGAAAGCGGGGGGGCCAGAGAGACCCAGTACTTC.

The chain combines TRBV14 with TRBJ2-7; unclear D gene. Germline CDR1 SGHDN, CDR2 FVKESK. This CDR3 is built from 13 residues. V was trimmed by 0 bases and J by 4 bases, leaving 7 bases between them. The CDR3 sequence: CASSQENLYEQYF. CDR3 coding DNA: TGTGCCAGCAGCCAAGAAAATCTTTACGAGCAGTACTTC.

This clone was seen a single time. The DNA for the CDR3 is TGTGCCAGCAGCGTGGTACAGGGCGGCGGGGAGCTGTTTTTT. This encodes CASSVVQGGGELFF. The chain employs TRBV27 and TRBJ2-2, with D possibly being TRBD1 (6 bases). Trimming pared 6 bases from V and 7 bases from J, leaving 15 bases between. Germline lookup yields CDR1 MNHEY and CDR2 SMNVEV (reference sequence). CDR3 length equals 14 residues.

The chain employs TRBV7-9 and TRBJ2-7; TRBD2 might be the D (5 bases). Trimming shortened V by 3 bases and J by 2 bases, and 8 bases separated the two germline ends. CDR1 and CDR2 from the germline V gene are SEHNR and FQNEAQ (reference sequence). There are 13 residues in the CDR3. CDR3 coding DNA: TGTGCCAGCAGCTTCCGGGATCCCTACGAGCAGTACTTC. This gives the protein CASSFRDPYEQYF.

CDR3 residues: CASSVVWASGRPYEQYF. CDR3 coding DNA: TGTGCCAGCAGCGTAGTGTGGGCTAGCGGGCGCCCCTACGAGCAGTACTTC. The V gene is TRBV9, the J gene TRBJ2-7, with 8 bases lining up with TRBD2. CDR1 is SGDLS and CDR2 is YYNGEE in the germline V gene. Trimming took 0 bases from V and 2 from J; bases not matched to a gene: 10. The CDR3 extends over 17 amino acids.

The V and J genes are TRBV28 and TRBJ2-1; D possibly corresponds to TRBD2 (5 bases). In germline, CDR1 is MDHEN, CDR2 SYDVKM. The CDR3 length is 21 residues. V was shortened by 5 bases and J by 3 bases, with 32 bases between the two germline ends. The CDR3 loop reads CASSQGRYEGPPLWHYNEQFF. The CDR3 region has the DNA TGTGCCAGCAGTCAAGGACGGTACGAGGGTCCTCCTTTATGGCACTACAATGAGCAGTTCTTC.

The CDR3 nucleotides are TGTGCCAGCAGTTACCGGGACAGGGGTGCATACGAGCAGTACTTC. Its translation: CASSYRDRGAYEQYF. The rearrangement uses TRBV6-6 and TRBJ2-7; TRBD1 aligns across 10 bases. The CDR3 runs to 15 residues. In germline, CDR1 is MNHNY, CDR2 SVGAGI (reference sequence). V lost 2 bases and J lost 4; bases outside the gene matches: 5.

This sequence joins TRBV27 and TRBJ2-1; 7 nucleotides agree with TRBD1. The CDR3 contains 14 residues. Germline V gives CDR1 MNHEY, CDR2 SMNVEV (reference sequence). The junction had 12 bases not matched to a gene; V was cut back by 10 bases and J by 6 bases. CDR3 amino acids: CAIPQGTYFNEQFF. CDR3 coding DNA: TGTGCCATACCACAGGGGACGTATTTCAATGAGCAGTTCTTC.

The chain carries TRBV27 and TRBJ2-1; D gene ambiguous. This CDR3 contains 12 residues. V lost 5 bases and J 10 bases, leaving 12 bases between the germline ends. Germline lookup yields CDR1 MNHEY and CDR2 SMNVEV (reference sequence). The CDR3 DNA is TGTGCCAGCAGTGCTAGACTTGGAGAGCAGTTCTTC. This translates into CASSARLGEQFF.

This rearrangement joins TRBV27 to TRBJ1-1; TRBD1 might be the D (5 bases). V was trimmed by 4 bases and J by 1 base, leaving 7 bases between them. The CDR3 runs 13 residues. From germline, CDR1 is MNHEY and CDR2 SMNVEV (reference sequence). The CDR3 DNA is TGTGCCAGCAGTTGGACAAAGAACACTGAAGCTTTCTTT. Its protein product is CASSWTKNTEAFF.